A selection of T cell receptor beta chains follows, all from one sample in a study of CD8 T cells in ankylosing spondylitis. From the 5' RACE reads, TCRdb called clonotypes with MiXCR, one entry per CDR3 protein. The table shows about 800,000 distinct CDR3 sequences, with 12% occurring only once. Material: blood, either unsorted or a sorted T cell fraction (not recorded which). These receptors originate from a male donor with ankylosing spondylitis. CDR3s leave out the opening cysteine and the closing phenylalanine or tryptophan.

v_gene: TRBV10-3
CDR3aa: AIGQSSYEQY

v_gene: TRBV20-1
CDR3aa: SAMAGSLYNEQF

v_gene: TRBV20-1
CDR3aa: SAVTGPLGDGYT

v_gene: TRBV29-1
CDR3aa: SAERGPGNEQF

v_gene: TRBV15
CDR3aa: ATSRDPAGGNEQY

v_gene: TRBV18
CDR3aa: ASSPVGDNYGYT

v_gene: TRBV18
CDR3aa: ASSPPTGTGNTIY

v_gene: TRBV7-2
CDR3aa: ASSLDPAGAPY

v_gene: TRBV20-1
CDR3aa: SARDLWEISTDTQY

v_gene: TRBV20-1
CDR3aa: SARLPEGNQPQH

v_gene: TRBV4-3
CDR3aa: ASSQGADRDSPLH

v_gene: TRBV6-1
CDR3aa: ASRRGERYTEAF

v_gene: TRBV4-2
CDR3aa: ASSQDRAGAGETQY

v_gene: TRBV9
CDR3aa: ASSVRDNYGYT

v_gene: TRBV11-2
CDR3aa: ASNDRGRDYGYT

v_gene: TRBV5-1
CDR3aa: ASSLTVRSNTGELF

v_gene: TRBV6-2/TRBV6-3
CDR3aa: ASRFGGTADYEQY

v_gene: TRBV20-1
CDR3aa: SARESNTGELF